This paragraph reports one T cell receptor (beta chain). Its antigen remains unidentified. The source of the sample is a study of cytomegalovirus exposure and HLA in healthy donors. Study summary: Drawn from HLA-typed donors, tens of millions of unique TCRs were held in an early data release. General observations from the study: Despite most TCR sequences being rare, some public TCRs occurred in many donors. Exclusion applied to some V segments, including TRBV6-2 and TRBV6-3, as they were indistinguishable. TCR beta V- and J-gene trimming, according to a later analysis, was linked to a missense DCLRE1C variant.

13 Jbeta primers and 60 Vbeta primers were used for the PCR. The method was immunoSEQ multiplex PCR; TCRdb's version includes in-frame clones alone and lacks a portion of them. The repertoire holds roughly 150,000 clones, with around 75% as singletons. There are 15 residues in the CDR3. Germline lookup yields CDR1 MNHEY and CDR2 SVGAGI. V lost 3 bases, J lost 10 bases, and 8 bases stayed unmatched. Specimen: PBMCs. The receptor was derived from a man aged 60 to 69 in good health and CMV-seronegative. The J gene is TRBJ1-6, the V gene TRBV6-5; 8 bases fit TRBD1. The CDR3 DNA sequence: TGTGCCAGCAGTTATTCGACAGGGGCGGAATCACCCCTCCACTTT. As protein: CASSYSTGAESPLHF.